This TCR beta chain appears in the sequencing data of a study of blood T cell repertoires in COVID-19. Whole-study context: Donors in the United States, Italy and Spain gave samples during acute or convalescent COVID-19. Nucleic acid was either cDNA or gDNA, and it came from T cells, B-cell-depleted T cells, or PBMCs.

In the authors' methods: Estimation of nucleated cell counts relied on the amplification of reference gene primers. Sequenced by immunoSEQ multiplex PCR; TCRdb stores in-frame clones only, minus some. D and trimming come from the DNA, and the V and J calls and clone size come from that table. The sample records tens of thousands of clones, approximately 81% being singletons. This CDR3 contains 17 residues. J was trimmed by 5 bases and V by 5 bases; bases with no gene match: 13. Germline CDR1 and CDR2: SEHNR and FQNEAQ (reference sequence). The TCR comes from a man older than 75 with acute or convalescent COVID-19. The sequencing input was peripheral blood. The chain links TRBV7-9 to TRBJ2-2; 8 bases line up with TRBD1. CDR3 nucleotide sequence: TGTGCCAGCAGCGGGCGATCCGGGACAGGAAGTACCGGGGAGCTGTTTTTT. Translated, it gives CASSGRSGTGSTGELFF.